This T cell receptor (beta chain) was found in a study of T cell changes during pregnancy in multiple sclerosis. Data came from immunoSEQ multiplex PCR; TCRdb stores just in-frame clones and leaves some out. The table shows under 120,000 clones, with approximately 93% occurring only once. The CDR3 consists of 13 residues. With 0 bases removed from V and 0 bases from J, the gap between germline ends came to 3 bases. Germline V CDR1 and CDR2: SGHNT, YYREEE (reference sequence). J is TRBJ1-2 and V is TRBV5-4; no definite D call. This receptor was obtained from a female donor with multiple sclerosis, enrolled in a pregnancy study. This specimen consisted of peripheral blood, obtained after pregnancy. Here the CDR3 reads CASSLAANYGYTF. CDR3 sequence (DNA): TGTGCCAGCAGCTTGGCTGCTAACTATGGCTACACCTTC.